A selection of T cell receptor beta chains follows, all from one sample in a study of T cells in Graves' hyperthyroidism and ophthalmopathy. TCRdb analysed the multiplex PCR reads with MiXCR anew, one entry per CDR3 protein. The repertoire holds 600,000 to 850,000 distinct CDR3 sequences, approximately 18% seen once, with over 15% in the top ten. The material sequenced was blood. Source of these receptors: a woman between 45 and 65 years old with Graves' hyperthyroidism that later progressed to Graves' ophthalmopathy. CDR3s leave out the opening cysteine and the closing phenylalanine or tryptophan. Clone size is not always given. Where it is, it says once, few, many or a class for expanded clones.

cdr3_length clone_size j_call v_call cdr3_aa
11 NA TRBJ2-5 TRBV20-1 SATRTGPNYQY
13 NA TRBJ2-3 TRBV10-1 ASSETSGGVDTQY
14 many TRBJ1-1 TRBV6-1 ASSWDREGGNTEAF
12 NA TRBJ1-1 TRBV14 ASSQDRGRIKAF
14 NA TRBJ1-6 TRBV9 ASSALDRVYNSPLH
12 NA TRBJ1-6 TRBV28 ASRGQGNNSPLH
11 many TRBJ1-3 TRBV20-1 SAKKVSGNTIY
14 many TRBJ2-3 TRBV4-1 ASSPLPGGATDTQY
11 NA TRBJ1-1 TRBV19 ASTAGSATEAF
9 NA TRBJ2-2 TRBV24-1 AAANTGELF
15 NA TRBJ2-3 TRBV5-1 ASTLLGTSASTDTQY
12 NA TRBJ2-2 TRBV20-1 SARAPLNTGELF
13 many TRBJ1-5 TRBV18 ASSPSTGDYQPQH
13 NA TRBJ2-2 TRBV11-2 ASSASWTGTGELF
17 few TRBJ2-1 TRBV11-2 ASSPETSSGVNPYNEQF
13 many TRBJ1-5 TRBV3-1 ASSQDTTLSQPQH
11 many TRBJ1-1 TRBV6-1 ASKTYLNTEAF
17 NA TRBJ1-1 TRBV6-1 ASSRLTGITWFKNTEAF
12 NA NA TRBV7-3 ASKLADSYNEQY
13 NA TRBJ1-6 TRBV12-3/TRBV12-4 ASSTLDRVDSPLH
12 NA TRBJ1-5 TRBV19 ASSVQGSEQPQH
13 many TRBJ1-2 TRBV3-1 ASSQGGGTNYGYT
12 NA TRBJ1-1 TRBV3-1 ASSHAGTGAEAF
9 few TRBJ2-7 TRBV5-1 ASPYPVEQY
13 many TRBJ1-5 TRBV2 ASVDNRGSNQPQH
12 NA TRBJ2-2 TRBV6-1 ASSATSFTGELF
14 few TRBJ1-1 TRBV4-1 ASSQIPGTGNTEAF
14 many TRBJ2-3 TRBV18 ASSPSRGGLTDTQY
11 few TRBJ1-5 TRBV20-1 SARDFRGQPQH
14 NA TRBJ2-3 TRBV24-1 ATSDSGTSGGDTQY
11 NA TRBJ1-2 TRBV5-1 ASSFNADYGYT
10 NA TRBJ1-2 TRBV19 ASSTGPYGYT
15 many TRBJ2-3 TRBV7-9 ASSLRRGAASTDTQY
11 once TRBJ2-1 TRBV7-9 ASSLAGINEQF
12 NA TRBJ1-6 TRBV6-1 ASSEDRGYSPLH
15 NA TRBJ2-2 TRBV7-8 ASSTPGGGDYTGELF
12 few TRBJ2-7 TRBV20-1 SAPFQTGTYEQY
13 many TRBJ1-1 TRBV27 ASSTGTGINTEAF
14 many TRBJ2-1 TRBV20-1 SARDHGGDPYNEQF
11 many TRBJ1-2 TRBV13 ASSPTAIYGYT
11 many TRBJ1-2 TRBV5-1 ASSLGGAEGYT
10 many TRBJ1-2 TRBV29-1 SVGGQGYGYT
14 NA TRBJ2-7 TRBV12-3/TRBV12-4 ASSLSTLTGTYEQY
14 NA TRBJ1-1 TRBV6-5 ASSYSFGTGDTEAF
12 many TRBJ1-1 TRBV6-1 ASSELAVNTEAF
16 NA TRBJ2-7 TRBV12-3/TRBV12-4 ASSSTGTAAPSSYEQY
13 few TRBJ1-5 TRBV10-2 ASSESWQSNQPQH